This T cell receptor (beta chain) is from a study of cytotoxic CD8 clonotypes in ibrutinib-treated CLL (dated by TCRdb to the early 2020s). For the wider study: The cohort was composed of more than ten relapsed/refractory and roughly 16 treatment-naive patients; IGHV unmutated status was identified in 17 patients. Longitudinal samples were available for about 30% of the roughly 86 trial participants. Every remission and progressive disease sample was obtained while ibrutinib was still being received by the patients. Samples averaged approximately 260,000 productive templates and 80,000 to 100,000 productive rearrangements. Cryopreserved peripheral blood mononuclear cells were collected at three points: before therapy, at response, and at either sustained remission or disease progression. Responses were partial in some 24 patients and complete in 2; after median approximately 66 months follow-up, roughly 14 stayed in remission and some twelve progressed. The response samples were drawn at a median of around eleven months into treatment, with a range of roughly 6 to 36 months. Results the study describes overall, beyond this receptor: An increase in clonality was observed at ibrutinib response, with clonality remaining stable during sustained remission and falling back toward baseline at progression. Sustained-remission and progressing patients did not have matched sampling times, and lymph node repertoires were not examined. Baseline clonality exceeded that of age-matched healthy donors and correlated strongly with circulating CD8+ T-cell counts. Public clonotypes were rare and either shrank or stayed stable during treatment, and the rise in clonality at ibrutinib response reflected expansion of private clonotypes.

As to this clone: There is no known antigen for this receptor. Within one base of it there is no much larger clone, and no base qualities were kept.

Measured from the cysteine to the phenylalanine, the CDR3 is 15 residues long. Only the CDR3 portion is preserved as DNA: 45 bases, with reading frame beginning at the first base. The CDR1 and CDR2 encoded by the germline V gene are SGDLS and YYNGEE. V was cut back by 0 bases and J by 5 bases, leaving a gap of 12 bases between them. The meaning of the sample's time point label: 12 months on ibrutinib. For TCR beta library preparation, 1.5 to 2.5 micrograms of genomic DNA were extracted from the cryopreserved PBMCs. High-throughput TCR beta sequencing was performed on longitudinal blood samples from CLL patients receiving ibrutinib monotherapy. The patients took part in an open-label, single-center phase 2 trial of ibrutinib monotherapy. The goal of deep resolution MiSeq sequencing was a depth between 1 in 1 million and 1 in 200,000 T cells, and coverage averaged 10x per clonotype. TCR beta libraries were generated with the immunoSEQ hsTCRB Kit. The source study handled its data this way. ImmunoSEQ Data Assistant and ImmunoSEQ Analyzer were used for data analysis, and V, D and J genes were assigned according to IMGT definitions. Clonality, with values ranging from 0 to 1, was calculated as one minus the normalized Shannon entropy of productive rearrangement frequencies. Only overrepresented clonotypes making up at least 0.05% of each patient's repertoire were included in the public clonotype analysis. Approximately 12 age-matched healthy donor repertoires from immuneACCESS were used as controls for clonality. TCRdb took over this immuneACCESS table, retaining in-frame rearrangements with V and J assigned. Such tables are incomplete; in checked studies, under half of the missing clones stem from an unresolved V gene, and the remainder is unexplained. The V and J calls and clone size were taken over from that table, and D and trimming were inferred from the DNA. For this sample there are approximately 84,000 clones; roughly three quarters appear just once. About 4.4% of the sample is taken by the ten largest.

The sequence was collected from a human donor with chronic lymphocytic leukemia. The chain employs TRBV9 and TRBJ2-1, with a weak D call of TRBD2 (6 bases match). The material was PBMCs, obtained after 12 months of ibrutinib treatment. CDR3 reads: CASSVGLAFHNEQFF. The nucleotide sequence reads as follows: TGTGCCAGCAGCGTAGGGCTAGCGTTTCACAATGAGCAGTTCTTC.